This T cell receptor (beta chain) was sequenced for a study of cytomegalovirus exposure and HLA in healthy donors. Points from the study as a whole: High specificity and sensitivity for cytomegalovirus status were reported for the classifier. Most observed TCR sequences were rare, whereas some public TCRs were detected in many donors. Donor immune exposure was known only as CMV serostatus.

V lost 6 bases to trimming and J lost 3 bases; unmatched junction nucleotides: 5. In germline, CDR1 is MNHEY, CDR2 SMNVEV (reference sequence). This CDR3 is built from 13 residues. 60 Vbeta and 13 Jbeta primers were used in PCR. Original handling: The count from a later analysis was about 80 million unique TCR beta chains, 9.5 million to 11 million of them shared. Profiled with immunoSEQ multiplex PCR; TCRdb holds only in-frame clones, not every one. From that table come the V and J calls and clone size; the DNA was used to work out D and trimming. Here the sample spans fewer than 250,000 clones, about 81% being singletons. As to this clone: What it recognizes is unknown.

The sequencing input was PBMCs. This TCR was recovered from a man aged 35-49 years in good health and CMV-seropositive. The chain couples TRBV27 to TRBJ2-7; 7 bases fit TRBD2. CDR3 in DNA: TGTGCCAGCAGCATCCCGGGGGGCTACGAGCAGTACTTC. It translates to CASSIPGGYEQYF.